These 4 T cell receptor beta chains share one sample of origin, sequenced in a study of blood T cells in healthy people across ages. The authors ran a second PCR of roughly 7 to 11 cycles using a sample-barcoded 5' primer and a J-beta primer mix. Each CDR3 protein gets one entry after TCRdb re-called the 5' RACE reads with MiXCR. This table has roughly 680,000 distinct CDR3 sequences, roughly 21% appearing once. The sequencing input was blood. Receptor source: a man aged 65 to 79 in good health.

This clonotype has just a few counts. V is TRBV4-1 and J is TRBJ2-5, with TRBD2 matching over 12 bases. The DNA matches TRBJ2-1 better at its end, which makes the J call doubtful. This CDR3 is built from 17 residues. Germline CDR1 reads MGHRA; CDR2 reads YSYEKL. This CDR3 reads CASSGLAGRRHNREQFF. Here the CDR3 DNA reads TGCGCCAGCTCGGGACTAGCGGGCAGAAGACACAACCGTGAGCAGTTCTTC.

The chain combines TRBV5-1 with TRBJ2-7; D gene uncertain. The CDR3 runs to 16 residues. From germline, CDR1 is SGHRS and CDR2 YFSETQ. Trimming took 7 bases from V and 2 from J, leaving 22 bases between them. The CDR3 nucleotides are TGCGCCAGCCGAAATGGGTGGTATATCGGACCCTACGAGCAGTACTTC. Protein: CASRNGWYIGPYEQYF. Drawing the rest from reference TRBV5-1 and TRBJ2-7, the complete variable domain is KAGVTQTPRYLIKTRGQQVTLSCSPISGHRSVSWYQQTPGQGLQFLFEYFSETQRNKGNFPGRFSGRQFSNSRSEMNVSTLELGDSALYLCASRNGWYIGPYEQYFGPGTRLTVT.

This clonotype has more than one count but fewer than ten. The V call is TRBV29-1, the J call TRBJ1-6; 11 bases fit TRBD1. Germline CDR1 SQVTM, CDR2 ANQGSEA. This CDR3 has 18 residues. The V and J ends lost 1 base and 5 bases, in that order; junction bases with no gene match: 10. The CDR3 protein is CSVEVGGQGALDNSPLHF. CDR3 nucleotides: TGCAGCGTTGAAGTAGGTGGACAGGGGGCGCTAGATAATTCACCCCTCCACTTT.

As to this clonotype: A much larger clone differs by one base, so this may be a read error. The genes are TRBV11-2 and TRBJ2-5; 8 positions agree with TRBD2. There are 15 residues in the CDR3. The junction had 3 bases not matched to a gene; V was cut back by 1 base and J by 2 bases. Germline CDR1 and CDR2: SGHAT and FQNNGV. The CDR3 coding sequence is TGTGCCAGCAGCTTAGGGACTAGCAGACAAGAGACCCAGTACTTC. Translation gives CASSLGTSRQETQYF.